This TCR beta chain stems from a study of control samples from healthy donors and cancer patients. Trimming stripped 0 bases from V and 6 bases from J, with 4 bases between. The CDR3 length is 13 residues. Germline lookup yields CDR1 SGDLS and CDR2 YYNGEE. Assay used: immunoSEQ multiplex PCR; TCRdb lists only in-frame clones, some missing. The sample contains around 77,000 clones, around 92% of which appear only once. This receptor was identified in a woman in her sixties in good health. The source material was blood. The chain has TRBV9 and TRBJ2-6; D is unresolved. CDR3 in DNA: TGTGCCAGCAGCGTAGAATTGGCCAACGTCCTGACTTTC. Amino acid sequence: CASSVELANVLTF.